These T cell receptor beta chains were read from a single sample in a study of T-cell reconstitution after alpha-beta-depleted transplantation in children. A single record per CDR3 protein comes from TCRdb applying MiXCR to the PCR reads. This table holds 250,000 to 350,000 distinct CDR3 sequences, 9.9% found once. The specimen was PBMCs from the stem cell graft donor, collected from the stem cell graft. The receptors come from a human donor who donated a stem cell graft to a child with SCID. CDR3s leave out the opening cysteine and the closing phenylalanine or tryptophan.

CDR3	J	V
SARPARNTEAF	TRBJ1-1	TRBV20-1
ASSFRRGTYEQY	TRBJ2-7	TRBV5-1
ASSPWGTGIGNEKLF	TRBJ1-4	TRBV12-3/TRBV12-4
ASSLVNRPEAF	TRBJ1-1	TRBV7-9
ASSATQGIDEKLF	TRBJ1-4	TRBV7-9
ASSLVWELIASDSPLH	TRBJ1-6	TRBV7-8
ASSFPGTGFEQF	TRBJ2-1	TRBV5-6
AISTGTGWTEAF	TRBJ1-1	TRBV10-3
ASSSIVRAQY	TRBJ2-5	TRBV3-1
SARAVFSVMNTEAF	TRBJ1-1	TRBV20-1
ASSSGRGTGVDEQY	TRBJ2-7	TRBV5-4
ASSPPGGQYNEQF	TRBJ2-1	TRBV12-3/TRBV12-4
ASGYTSGLYNEQF	TRBJ2-1	TRBV12-5
ASSIQGNQPQH	TRBJ1-5	TRBV2
ASGPSQGTGELF	TRBJ2-2	TRBV12-3/TRBV12-4
ATSRDREVQETQY	TRBJ2-5	TRBV15
ASRLTANTGELF	TRBJ2-2	TRBV6-1
SARVSYNEQF	TRBJ2-1	TRBV20-1
ASSYGQNSYEQY	TRBJ2-7	TRBV6-5
ASSVGGWGNQPQH	TRBJ1-5	TRBV9
ASSLLGLAENTGELF	TRBJ2-2	TRBV7-9
ASSTETGPRGF	TRBJ2-2	TRBV7-9
ASSLDPAMNTEAF	TRBJ1-1	TRBV7-3
ASSLGGGLGIF	TRBJ1-1	TRBV7-9
SARERDRAGYGYT	TRBJ1-2	TRBV20-1
ATETIGTEAF	TRBJ1-1	TRBV6-2/TRBV6-3
ASSSTFKSEGANEQF	TRBJ2-1	TRBV7-9
ASSQVRGIPTGELF	TRBJ2-2	TRBV4-1
ASGKDRFAEAF	TRBJ1-1	TRBV2
ASSFQAGNTEAF	TRBJ1-1	TRBV18
ASSLGRDNPQGNQPQH	TRBJ1-5	TRBV7-4
ASSPRGEGQRAYEQY	TRBJ2-7	TRBV18
ASSRLQGYNTEAF	TRBJ1-1	TRBV6-2/TRBV6-3
ASSLGQGKETQY	TRBJ2-5	TRBV5-1
ASSQDGAIPPQETQY	TRBJ2-5	TRBV4-1
ASRPLRVGELF	TRBJ2-2	TRBV12-3/TRBV12-4
ASSYRPPEWGPLH	TRBJ1-6	TRBV6-5
ASSVTMSLSTDTQY	TRBJ2-3	TRBV6-4
ASIAPSTEAF	TRBJ1-1	TRBV12-3/TRBV12-4
SASGGELYNEQF	TRBJ2-1	TRBV29-1
ASSLGGTGWLTEQF	TRBJ2-1	TRBV5-1
ASSRDRGLGDIQY	TRBJ2-4	TRBV5-1
ASSIGQGLNTEAF	TRBJ1-1	TRBV5-1
AISGQGGDEQY	TRBJ2-7	TRBV10-3
ASSLAEEYEQY	TRBJ2-7	TRBV7-6
ASSGRGGYYEQY	TRBJ2-7	TRBV7-8
ASSYRFGQGSRNTIY	TRBJ1-3	TRBV7-2
ASSDSSYNEQF	TRBJ2-1	TRBV2
ASSHNRGAAYEQY	TRBJ2-7	TRBV6-5
AISESGIGGMVY	TRBJ2-7	TRBV10-3
SVFPRGASTEAF	TRBJ1-1	TRBV29-1
ASRRAQTNTEAF	TRBJ1-1	TRBV4-1
ASSLGGTDPSSGELF	TRBJ2-2	TRBV5-5
SARPQQGAIRETQY	TRBJ2-5	TRBV20-1
ASSLGSFTGELF	TRBJ2-2	TRBV5-1